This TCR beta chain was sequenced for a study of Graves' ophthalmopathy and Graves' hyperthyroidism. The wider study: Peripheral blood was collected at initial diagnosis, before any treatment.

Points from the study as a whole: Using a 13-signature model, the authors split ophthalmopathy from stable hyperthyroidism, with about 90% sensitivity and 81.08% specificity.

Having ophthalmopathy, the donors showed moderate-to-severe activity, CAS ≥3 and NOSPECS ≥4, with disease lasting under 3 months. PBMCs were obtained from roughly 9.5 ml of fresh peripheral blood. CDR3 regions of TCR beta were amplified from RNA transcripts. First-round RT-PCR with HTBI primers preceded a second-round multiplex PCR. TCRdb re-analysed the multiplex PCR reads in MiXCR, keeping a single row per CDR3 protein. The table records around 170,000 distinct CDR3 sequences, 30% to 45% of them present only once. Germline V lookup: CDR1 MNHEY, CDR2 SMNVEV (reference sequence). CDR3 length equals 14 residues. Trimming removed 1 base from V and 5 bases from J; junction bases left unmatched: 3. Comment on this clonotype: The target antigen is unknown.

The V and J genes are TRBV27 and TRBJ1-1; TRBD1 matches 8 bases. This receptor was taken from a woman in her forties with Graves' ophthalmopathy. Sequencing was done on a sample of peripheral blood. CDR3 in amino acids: CASSLYQGATEAFF. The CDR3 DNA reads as TGTGCCAGCAGTTTATATCAGGGGGCGACTGAAGCTTTCTTT.